Described below is a single T cell receptor beta chain sequence and its context. This entry comes from a study of blood T cell repertoires in COVID-19. About the study: Material from acute and convalescent COVID-19 was sourced from the United States, Italy and Spain. The cDNA or gDNA used as material had been derived from T cells, B-cell-depleted T cells, or PBMCs.

CDR1 and CDR2 from the germline V gene are MNHEY and SMNVEV (reference sequence). This CDR3 has 11 residues. The V and J ends lost 8 bases and 5 bases respectively, with 9 bases between them. Using immunoSEQ multiplex PCR, the repertoire was profiled, and TCRdb retains in-frame clones only, with some absent. The sample holds roughly 250,000 clones; more than 75% are singletons and the top ten take around 0.98%. This sequence was found in a woman in her 40s who had recovered from COVID-19. The chain recombines TRBV27 with TRBJ1-1; perhaps TRBD1 as D (6 bases). The sample taken for sequencing was peripheral blood. CDR3 coding DNA: TGTGCCAGCCTGAGGGGGACTGAAGCTTTCTTT. Protein: CASLRGTEAFF.